The 9 T cell receptor beta chains given below trace back to one sample, sequenced in a study of T cell changes during pregnancy in multiple sclerosis. Data came from immunoSEQ multiplex PCR; TCRdb stores just in-frame clones and leaves some out. The sample records under 95,000 clones, 94% being singletons. The sample was peripheral blood, taken in the second trimester of pregnancy. The receptors were sampled from a female donor in good health, enrolled as a control in a pregnancy study.

The V gene is TRBV5-1, the J gene TRBJ2-3; TRBD2 matches 9 bases. The CDR3 totals 15 residues. Germline V gene lookup returns CDR1 SGHRS and CDR2 YFSETQ. J lost 10 bases, V lost 1 base, and 10 bases had no gene match. The CDR3 protein is CASSLRAGGGLSQYF. Here the CDR3 DNA reads TGCGCCAGCAGCTTGCGCGCGGGAGGGGGTCTCTCGCAGTATTTT.

This chain joins TRBV7-2 and TRBJ2-1; D is possibly TRBD2 (7 bases). V lost 5 bases to trimming and J lost 6 bases, with 17 bases between them. The CDR3 extends over 15 amino acids. Looked up from germline, CDR1 is SGHTA and CDR2 is FQGNSA. The CDR3 region is CASSPSGASGNEQFF. The CDR3 nucleotides are TGTGCCAGCAGCCCATCGGGGGCTAGCGGCAATGAGCAGTTCTTC.

The chain joins TRBV21-1 to TRBJ2-2; whether TRBD1, the table's D call, matches the DNA was not checked. TRBV21-1 represents a pseudogene. The CDR3 has 17 amino acids. The CDR3 protein is CASSTPWTGGNTGELFF. Written as DNA, the CDR3 is TGTGCCAGCAGCACGCCTTGGACAGGGGGTAACACCGGGGAGCTGTTTTTT.

The chain recombines TRBV30 with TRBJ2-1; D is perhaps TRBD1 (5 bases). This CDR3 comprises 11 residues. The germline V and J ends were trimmed by 5 bases and 11 bases, with 13 bases remaining between them. CDR1 is GTSNPN, CDR2 SVGIG, per germline (reference sequence). The CDR3 spells CAWGIRDQQFF. The CDR3 DNA sequence: TGTGCCTGGGGGATCAGGGATCAGCAGTTCTTC.

The chain links TRBV6-1 to TRBJ2-5, with D possibly being TRBD2 (7 bases). Looked up from germline, CDR1 is MNHNS and CDR2 is SASEGT. The V end lost 11 bases, the J end lost 4 bases, and 20 bases lay between the germline ends. The CDR3 loop spans 14 amino acids. The CDR3 region is CAQGGASRGETQYF. CDR3 coding DNA: TGTGCCCAAGGGGGGGCTAGCAGAGGAGAGACCCAGTACTTC.

The V call is TRBV7-2, the J call TRBJ1-2, with 7 nucleotides matching TRBD1. The CDR3 runs to 11 residues. J lost 10 bases, V lost 4 bases, and 3 bases had no gene match. CDR1 is SGHTA and CDR2 is FQGNSA in the germline V gene. CDR3 DNA sequence: TGTGCCAGCAGCTCAGACAGGGTCTACACCTTC. Translating gives CASSSDRVYTF.

J is TRBJ2-2 and V is TRBV30, with 7 bases that match TRBD2. The CDR3 has 13 amino acids. The V and J ends lost 2 bases and 7 bases, in that order; junction bases with no gene match: 4. The V gene's germline CDR1 is GTSNPN and CDR2 SVGIG (reference sequence). CDR3 residues: CAWSRRELGELFF. CDR3 DNA: TGTGCCTGGAGTCGGCGGGAGCTCGGGGAGCTGTTTTTT.

V is TRBV29-1 and J is TRBJ2-5; a weak D match, TRBD2 (5 bases). This CDR3 contains 15 residues. V was pared by 0 bases and J by 2 bases, with 13 bases between. The V gene's germline CDR1 is SQVTM and CDR2 ANQGSEA. The CDR3 region is CSVEDRSRGQETQYF. The DNA of the CDR3 is TGCAGCGTTGAAGATCGTAGCCGAGGGCAAGAGACCCAGTACTTC.

The chain recombines TRBV19 with TRBJ1-4; maybe TRBD1 (5 bases). CDR3 size: 15 residues. Germline V gives CDR1 LNHDA, CDR2 SQIVND (reference sequence). V shed 7 bases and J shed 8 bases, with 20 bases lying between them. CDR3: CASKDWGRSGEKLFF. The CDR3 region has the DNA TGTGCCAGTAAGGATTGGGGCAGGTCGGGCGAAAAACTGTTTTTT.